The present T cell receptor (beta chain) was sequenced within a study of blood T cell repertoires in COVID-19. Study-wide context: T cells, B-cell-depleted T cells, or PBMCs supplied cDNA or gDNA.

The age range of participants was about 18 to 89 years, with residence in roughly 25 US areas. Grouping used clinical history reported by participants in a survey and questionnaire. Donors of Cohort 3 who recovered were those that had two negative PCRs, clearance, or symptom resolution. Sequencing used immunoSEQ multiplex PCR; TCRdb keeps in-frame clones, though not all of them. The sample lists approximately 300,000 clones; 92% were seen once. The length of the CDR3 is 16 residues. The receptor was derived from a woman aged 25 to 39 who had recovered from COVID-19. V and J are TRBV7-5 and TRBJ1-5; the listed D gene, TRBD1, was not tested against the DNA. TRBV7-5 is noted as a pseudogene. Sequenced sample: PBMCs or T cells enriched from blood (not recorded which). The DNA of the CDR3 is TGTGCCAGAAGACCTCTTAGGGGGCGCGGGGATCAGCCCCAGCATTTT. It encodes CARRPLRGRGDQPQHF.